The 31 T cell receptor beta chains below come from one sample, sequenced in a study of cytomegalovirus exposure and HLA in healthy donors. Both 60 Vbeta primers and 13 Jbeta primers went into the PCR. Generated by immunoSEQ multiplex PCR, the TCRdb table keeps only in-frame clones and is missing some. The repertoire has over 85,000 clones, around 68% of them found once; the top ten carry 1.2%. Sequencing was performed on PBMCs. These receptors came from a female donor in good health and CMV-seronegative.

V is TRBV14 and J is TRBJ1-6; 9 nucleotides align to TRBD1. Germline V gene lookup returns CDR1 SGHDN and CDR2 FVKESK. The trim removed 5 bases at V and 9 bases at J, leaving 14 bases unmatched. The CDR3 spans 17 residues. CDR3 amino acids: CASSDTVTGGWGSPLHF. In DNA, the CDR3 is TGTGCCAGCAGCGATACCGTAACAGGGGGCTGGGGTTCACCCCTCCACTTT.

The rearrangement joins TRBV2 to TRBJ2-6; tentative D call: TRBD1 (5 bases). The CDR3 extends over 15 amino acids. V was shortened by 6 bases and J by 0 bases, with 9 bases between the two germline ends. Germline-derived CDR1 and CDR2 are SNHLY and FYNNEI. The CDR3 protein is CASSPDSSGANVLTF. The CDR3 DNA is TGTGCCAGCAGCCCAGACAGCTCTGGGGCCAACGTCCTGACTTTC.

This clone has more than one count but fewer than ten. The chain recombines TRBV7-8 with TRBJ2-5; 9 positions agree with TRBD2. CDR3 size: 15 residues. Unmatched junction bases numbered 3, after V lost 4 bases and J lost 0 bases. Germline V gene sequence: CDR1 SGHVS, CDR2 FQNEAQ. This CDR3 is CASSSGLAYQETQYF. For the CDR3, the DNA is TGTGCCAGCAGCTCAGGACTAGCGTACCAAGAGACCCAGTACTTC.

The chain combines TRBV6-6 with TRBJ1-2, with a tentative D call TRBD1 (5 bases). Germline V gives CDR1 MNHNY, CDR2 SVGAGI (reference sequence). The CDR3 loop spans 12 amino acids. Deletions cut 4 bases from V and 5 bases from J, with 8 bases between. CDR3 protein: CASSSTEYGYTF. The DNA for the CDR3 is TGTGCCAGCAGTTCGACAGAGTATGGCTACACCTTC.

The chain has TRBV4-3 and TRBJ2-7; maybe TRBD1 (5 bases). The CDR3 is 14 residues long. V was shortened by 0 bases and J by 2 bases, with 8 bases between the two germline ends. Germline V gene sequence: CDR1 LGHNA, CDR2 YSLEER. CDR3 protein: CASSQERQPYEQYF. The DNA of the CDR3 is TGCGCCAGCAGCCAAGAACGACAGCCCTACGAGCAGTACTTC.

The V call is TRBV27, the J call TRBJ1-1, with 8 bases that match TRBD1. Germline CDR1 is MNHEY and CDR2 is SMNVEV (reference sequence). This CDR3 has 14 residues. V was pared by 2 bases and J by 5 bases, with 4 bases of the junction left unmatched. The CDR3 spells CASSLGTGGTEAFF. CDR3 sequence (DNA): TGTGCCAGCAGTTTAGGAACAGGGGGGACTGAAGCTTTCTTT.

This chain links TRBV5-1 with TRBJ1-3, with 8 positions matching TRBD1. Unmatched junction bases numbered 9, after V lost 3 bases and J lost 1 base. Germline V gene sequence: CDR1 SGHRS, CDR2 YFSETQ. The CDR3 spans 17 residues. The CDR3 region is CASSYGGTGFSGNTIYF. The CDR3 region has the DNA TGCGCCAGCAGCTATGGAGGGACAGGTTTTTCTGGAAACACCATATATTTT.

DNA of the CDR3: TGTGCCAGCAGGCCGACAGGGTTAAAGTACGAGCAGTACTTC. Translated, it gives CASRPTGLKYEQYF. The chain couples TRBV28 to TRBJ2-7; 7 positions agree with TRBD1. The CDR3 contains 14 residues. V shed 6 bases, J shed 4 bases, and the junction held 9 bases outside the gene matches. CDR1 MDHEN and CDR2 SYDVKM come from the germline V gene.

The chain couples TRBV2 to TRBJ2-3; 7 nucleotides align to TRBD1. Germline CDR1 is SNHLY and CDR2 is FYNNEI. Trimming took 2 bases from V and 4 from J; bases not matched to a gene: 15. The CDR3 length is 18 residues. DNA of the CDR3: TGTGCCAGCAGTGAAATCTACCCGACAGGGAGAGGGGCAGATACGCAGTATTTT. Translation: CASSEIYPTGRGADTQYF. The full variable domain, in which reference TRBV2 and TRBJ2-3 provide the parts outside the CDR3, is EPEVTQTPSHQVTQMGQEVILRCVPISNHLYFYWYRQILGQKVEFLVSFYNNEISEKSEIFDDQFSVERPDGSNFTLKIRSTKLEDSAMYFCASSEIYPTGRGADTQYFGPGTRLTVL.

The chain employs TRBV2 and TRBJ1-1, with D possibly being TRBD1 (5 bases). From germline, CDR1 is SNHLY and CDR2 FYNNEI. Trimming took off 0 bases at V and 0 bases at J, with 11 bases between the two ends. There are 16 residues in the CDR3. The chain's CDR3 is CASSEAVDRLNTEAFF. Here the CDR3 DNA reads TGTGCCAGCAGTGAAGCTGTTGACAGATTGAACACTGAAGCTTTCTTT.

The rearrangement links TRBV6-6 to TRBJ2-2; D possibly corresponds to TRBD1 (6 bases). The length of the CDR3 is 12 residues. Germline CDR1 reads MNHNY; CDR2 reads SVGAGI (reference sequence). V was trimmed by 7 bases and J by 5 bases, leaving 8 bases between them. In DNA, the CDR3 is TGTGCCAGCACGAGGGGGACCGGGGAGCTGTTTTTT. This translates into CASTRGTGELFF.

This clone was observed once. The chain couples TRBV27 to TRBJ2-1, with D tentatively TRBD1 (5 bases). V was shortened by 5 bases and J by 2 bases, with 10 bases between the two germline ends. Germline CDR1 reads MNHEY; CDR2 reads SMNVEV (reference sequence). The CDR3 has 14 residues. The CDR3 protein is CASSQETAYNEQFF. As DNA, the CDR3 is TGTGCCAGCAGTCAGGAGACAGCCTACAATGAGCAGTTCTTC.

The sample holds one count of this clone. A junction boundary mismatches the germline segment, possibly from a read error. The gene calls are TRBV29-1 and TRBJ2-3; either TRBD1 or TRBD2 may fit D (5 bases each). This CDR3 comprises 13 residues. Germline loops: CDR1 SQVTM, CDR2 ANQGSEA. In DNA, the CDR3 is TGCAGCGTCGAAGGGGTGGGAGCAGATACGCAGTATTTT. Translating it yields CSVEGVGADTQYF.

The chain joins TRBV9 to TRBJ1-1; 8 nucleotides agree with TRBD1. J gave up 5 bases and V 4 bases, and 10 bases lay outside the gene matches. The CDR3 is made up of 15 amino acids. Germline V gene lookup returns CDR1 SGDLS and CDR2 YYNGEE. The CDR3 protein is CASSTRTGPTTEAFF. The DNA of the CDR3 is TGTGCCAGCAGCACCCGGACAGGGCCCACTACTGAAGCTTTCTTT.

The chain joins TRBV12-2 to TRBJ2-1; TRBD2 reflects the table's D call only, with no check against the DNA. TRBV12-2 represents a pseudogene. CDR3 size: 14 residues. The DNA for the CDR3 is TGTGCAAGTCGCCGTCGCCTCCCGGGGAGTGAGCAGTTCTTC. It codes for CASRRRLPGSEQFF.

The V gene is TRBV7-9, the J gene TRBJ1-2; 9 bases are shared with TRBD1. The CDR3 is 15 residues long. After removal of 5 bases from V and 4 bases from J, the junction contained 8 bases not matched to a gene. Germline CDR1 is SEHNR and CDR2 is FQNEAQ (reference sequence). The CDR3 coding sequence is TGTGCCAGCAGCGGAAGTACAGGGGGCCCCTATGGCTACACCTTC. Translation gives CASSGSTGGPYGYTF.

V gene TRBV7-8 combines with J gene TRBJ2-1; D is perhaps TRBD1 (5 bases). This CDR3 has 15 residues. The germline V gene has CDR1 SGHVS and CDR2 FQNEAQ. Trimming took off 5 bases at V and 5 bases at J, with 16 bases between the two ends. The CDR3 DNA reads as TGTGCCAGCAGCCTCCTTAGGACACCAGACAATGAGCAGTTCTTC. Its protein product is CASSLLRTPDNEQFF.

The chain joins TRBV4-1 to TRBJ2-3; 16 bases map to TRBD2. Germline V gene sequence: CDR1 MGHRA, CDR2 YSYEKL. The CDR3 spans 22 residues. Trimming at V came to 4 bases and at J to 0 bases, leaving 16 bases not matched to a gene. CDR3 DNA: TGCGCCAGCAGCCTCCTAATGGGACTAGCGGGAGGGAGGGACCTTAGCACAGATACGCAGTATTTT. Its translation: CASSLLMGLAGGRDLSTDTQYF.

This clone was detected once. CDR3 amino acids: CASSMGTGNNNEQFF. The CDR3 nucleotides read TGTGCCAGTAGTATGGGGACAGGGAACAACAATGAGCAGTTCTTC. V and J are TRBV19 and TRBJ2-1; 9 bases map to TRBD1. The ends lost 3 bases at V and 5 bases at J; junction bases unmatched: 5. The CDR3 contains 15 residues. CDR1 LNHDA and CDR2 SQIVND come from the germline V gene (reference sequence).

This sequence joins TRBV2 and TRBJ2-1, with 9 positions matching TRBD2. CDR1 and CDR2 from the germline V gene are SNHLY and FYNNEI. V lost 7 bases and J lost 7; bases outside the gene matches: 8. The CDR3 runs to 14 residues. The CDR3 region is CASTKAGGPNEQFF. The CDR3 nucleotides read TGTGCCAGCACTAAGGCGGGAGGGCCGAATGAGCAGTTCTTC.

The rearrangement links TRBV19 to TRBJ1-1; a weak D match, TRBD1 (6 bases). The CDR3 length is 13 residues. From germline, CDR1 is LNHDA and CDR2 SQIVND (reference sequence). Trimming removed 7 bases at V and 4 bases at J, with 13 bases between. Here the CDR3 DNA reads TGTGCCAGTATCCCTCAGGGGAGCACTGAAGCTTTCTTT. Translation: CASIPQGSTEAFF. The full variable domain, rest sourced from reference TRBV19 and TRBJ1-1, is DGGITQSPKYLFRKEGQNVTLSCEQNLNHDAMYWYRQDPGQGLRLIYYSQIVNDFQKGDIAEGYSVSREKKESFPLTVTSAQKNPTAFYLCASIPQGSTEAFFGQGTRLTVV.

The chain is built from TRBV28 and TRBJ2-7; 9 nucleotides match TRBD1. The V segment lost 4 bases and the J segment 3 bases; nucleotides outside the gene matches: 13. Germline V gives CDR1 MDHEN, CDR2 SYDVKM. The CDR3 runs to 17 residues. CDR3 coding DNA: TGTGCCAGCAGTTCTCCCTCAACAGGGGGCACAAGCTACGAGCAGTACTTC. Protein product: CASSSPSTGGTSYEQYF. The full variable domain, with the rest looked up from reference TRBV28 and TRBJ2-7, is DVKVTQSSRYLVKRTGEKVFLECVQDMDHENMFWYRQDPGLGLRLIYFSYDVKMKEKGDIPEGYSVSREKKERFSLILESASTNQTSMYLCASSSPSTGGTSYEQYFGPGTRLTVT.

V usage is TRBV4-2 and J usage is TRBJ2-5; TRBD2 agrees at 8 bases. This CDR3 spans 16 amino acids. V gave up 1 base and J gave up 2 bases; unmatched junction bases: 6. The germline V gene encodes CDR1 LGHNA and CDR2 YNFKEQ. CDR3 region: CASSQVSGTRQETQYF. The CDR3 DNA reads TGTGCCAGCAGCCAAGTATCCGGGACTAGACAAGAGACCCAGTACTTC.

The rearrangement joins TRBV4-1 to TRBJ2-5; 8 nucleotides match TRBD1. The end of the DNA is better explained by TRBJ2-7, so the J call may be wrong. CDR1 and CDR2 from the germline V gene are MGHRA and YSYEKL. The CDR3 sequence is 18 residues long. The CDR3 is CASSQRLSVTGEMYEQYF. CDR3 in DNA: TGCGCCAGCAGCCAACGTCTGAGTGTGACAGGGGAAATGTACGAGCAGTACTTC.

The CDR3 sequence: CAISESIRLDRDPYGYTF. The CDR3 nucleotides read TGTGCCATCAGTGAGTCTATCCGATTGGACAGGGACCCCTATGGCTACACCTTC. The J gene is TRBJ1-2, the V gene TRBV10-3, with TRBD1 identical over 8 bases. Germline V gene lookup returns CDR1 ENHRY and CDR2 SYGVKD. There are 18 residues in the CDR3. The junction had 13 bases not matched to a gene; V was cut back by 0 bases and J by 4 bases.

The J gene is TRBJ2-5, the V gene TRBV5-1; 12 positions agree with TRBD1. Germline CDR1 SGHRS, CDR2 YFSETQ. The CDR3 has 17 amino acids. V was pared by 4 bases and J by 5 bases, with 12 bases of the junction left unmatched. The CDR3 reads CASSRSGTGGAAETQYF. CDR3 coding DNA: TGCGCCAGCAGCCGTTCTGGGACAGGGGGCGCGGCGGAGACCCAGTACTTC.

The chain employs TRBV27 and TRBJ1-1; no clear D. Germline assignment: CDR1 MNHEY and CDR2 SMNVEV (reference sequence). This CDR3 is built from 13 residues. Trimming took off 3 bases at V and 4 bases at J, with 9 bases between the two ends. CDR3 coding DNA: TGTGCCAGCAGTTTTGGTGGAGGCACTGAAGCTTTCTTT. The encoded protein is CASSFGGGTEAFF.

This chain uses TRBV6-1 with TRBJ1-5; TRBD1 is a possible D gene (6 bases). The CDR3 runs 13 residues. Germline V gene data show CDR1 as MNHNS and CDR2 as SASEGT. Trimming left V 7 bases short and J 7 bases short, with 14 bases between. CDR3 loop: CASNWAGDQPQHF. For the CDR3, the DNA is TGTGCCAGCAATTGGGCAGGGGACCAGCCCCAGCATTTT.

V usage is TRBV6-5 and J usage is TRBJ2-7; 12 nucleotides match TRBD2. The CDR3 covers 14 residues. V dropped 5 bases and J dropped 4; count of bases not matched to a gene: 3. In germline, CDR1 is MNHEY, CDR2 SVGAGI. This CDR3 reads CASSRLAGVYEQYF. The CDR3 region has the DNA TGTGCCAGCAGTCGACTAGCGGGGGTTTACGAGCAGTACTTC.

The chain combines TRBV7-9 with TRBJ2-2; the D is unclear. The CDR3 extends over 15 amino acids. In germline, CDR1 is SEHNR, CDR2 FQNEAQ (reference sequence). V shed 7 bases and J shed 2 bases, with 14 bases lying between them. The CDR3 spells CASTSEFHNTGELFF. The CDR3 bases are TGTGCCAGCACCTCAGAATTTCACAACACCGGGGAGCTGTTTTTT.

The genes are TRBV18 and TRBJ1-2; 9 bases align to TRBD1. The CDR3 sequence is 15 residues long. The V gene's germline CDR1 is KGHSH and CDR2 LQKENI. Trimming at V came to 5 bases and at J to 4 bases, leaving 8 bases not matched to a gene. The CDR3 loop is CASSSYRGRSYGYTF. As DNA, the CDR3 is TGTGCCAGCTCATCCTACAGGGGGCGAAGCTATGGCTACACCTTC.